A single sample gave rise to the 22 T cell receptor beta chains below, sequenced in a study of Ad26.COV2.S vaccination and SARS-CoV-2 variants. The sample's treatment: roughly 19 received Ad26.COV2.S at low or high dose, single or two shots; about 5 received placebo; per-sample allocation not given. Samples were taken on day 63 after the first vaccine or placebo injection. The method was immunoSEQ multiplex PCR; TCRdb's version includes in-frame clones alone and lacks a portion of them. The data show about 350,000 clones, 70% to 90% seen once. Sequencing was performed on peripheral blood, taken in a trial of Ad26.COV2.S vaccine versus placebo. Receptor source: a person between 18 and 65 years old who received the Ad26.COV2.S COVID-19 vaccine or a placebo.

The gene calls are TRBV7-2 and TRBJ1-6; TRBD1 aligns across 9 bases. Germline CDR1 is SGHTA and CDR2 is FQGNSA. Trimming at V came to 5 bases and at J to 7 bases, leaving 6 bases not matched to a gene. This CDR3 has 15 residues. This CDR3 reads CASSPGTGSNSPLHF. The CDR3 coding sequence is TGTGCCAGCAGCCCCGGGACAGGGTCCAATTCACCCCTCCACTTT.

The V and J genes are TRBV3-1 (or the pseudogene TRBV3-2) and TRBJ2-2; no firm D call. This CDR3 contains 12 residues. Germline V lookup: CDR1 LGHDT, CDR2 YNNKEL (reference sequence). With 4 bases removed from V and 5 bases from J, the gap between germline ends came to 5 bases. The CDR3, as DNA: TGTGCCAGCAGCCGTGGGACCGGGGAGCTGTTTTTT. Translation: CASSRGTGELFF.

The chain combines TRBV9 with TRBJ1-6; 11 positions match TRBD1. The trim removed 1 base at V and 7 bases at J, leaving 7 bases unmatched. The CDR3 length is 17 residues. The germline V gene has CDR1 SGDLS and CDR2 YYNGEE. The DNA for the CDR3 is TGTGCCAGCAGCGTACAGGACAGGGGGCTTAGGAATTCACCCCTCCACTTT. Translation: CASSVQDRGLRNSPLHF.

This rearrangement joins TRBV7-9 to TRBJ2-6; D is perhaps TRBD1 (5 bases). The V gene's germline CDR1 is SEHNR and CDR2 FQNEAQ (reference sequence). The CDR3 has 15 residues. V lost 5 bases, J lost 6 bases, and 14 bases lay in between. CDR3 region: CASSPDSPMANVLTF. The CDR3 coding sequence is TGTGCCAGCAGCCCCGACAGTCCCATGGCCAACGTCCTGACTTTC.

The CDR3 loop is CASSIEGQGESEQFF. In nucleotides, the CDR3 is TGTGCCAGTAGTATAGAAGGACAGGGGGAATCCGAGCAGTTCTTC. The genes are TRBV19 and TRBJ2-1; 10 positions match TRBD1. In germline, CDR1 is LNHDA, CDR2 SQIVND (reference sequence). With 0 bases clipped from V and 10 bases from J, the junction kept 6 bases outside the gene matches. This CDR3 spans 15 amino acids.

This clone was picked up one time. This chain joins TRBV29-1 and TRBJ2-3; D is possibly TRBD1 (6 bases). This CDR3 has 17 residues. Germline V gene data show CDR1 as SQVTM and CDR2 as ANQGSEA. Between the trimmed V and J ends, which lost 5 bases and 6 bases, there was a span of 27 bases. CDR3 loop: CSVSTLRDIWDPDTQYF. DNA of the CDR3: TGCAGCGTTTCGACTCTTCGGGACATTTGGGATCCGGATACGCAGTATTTT.

The rearrangement uses TRBV9 and TRBJ1-1; 7 nucleotides line up with TRBD1. CDR3 length: 14 amino acids. Germline trimming cut 4 bases from V and 3 bases from J; bases unmatched to any gene: 6. Germline V CDR1 and CDR2: SGDLS, YYNGEE. The CDR3 spells CASSLTGVDTEAFF. In nucleotides, the CDR3 is TGTGCCAGCAGCCTAACAGGGGTGGACACTGAAGCTTTCTTT.

This chain uses TRBV15 with TRBJ1-2; D may be TRBD1 (6 bases). CDR1 and CDR2 from the germline V gene are LNHNV and YYDKDF (reference sequence). The CDR3 length is 15 residues. V was shortened by 3 bases and J by 6 bases, with 17 bases between the two germline ends. The CDR3, as DNA: TGTGCCACCAGCAGTGAGTCCTTTGGACAGCATGGCTACACCTTC. Amino acids: CATSSESFGQHGYTF. Looking up the rest from reference TRBV15 and TRBJ1-2 gives the full variable domain: DAMVIQNPRYQVTQFGKPVTLSCSQTLNHNVMYWYQQKSSQAPKLLFHYYDKDFNNEADTPDNFQSRRPNTSFCFLDIRSPGLGDTAMYLCATSSESFGQHGYTFGSGTRLTVV.

V gene TRBV5-8 combines with J gene TRBJ1-3; D unresolved. With 6 bases removed from V and 2 bases from J, the gap between germline ends came to 6 bases. This CDR3 comprises 12 residues. Germline V gene sequence: CDR1 SGHTS, CDR2 YDEGEE. CDR3: CASTWAGNTIYF. CDR3 sequence (DNA): TGTGCCAGCACATGGGCTGGAAACACCATATATTTT.

This clone was counted a few times. The chain joins TRBV19 to TRBJ2-2; TRBD1 matches at 9 bases. This CDR3 spans 15 amino acids. Germline CDR1 reads LNHDA; CDR2 reads SQIVND (reference sequence). V was clipped by 6 bases and J by 7 bases; unmatched bases: 9. In DNA form, the CDR3 reads TGTGCCAGTAGCCGGGACAGGGAATTCGGCGGGGAGCTGTTTTTT. Amino acids: CASSRDREFGGELFF. Full variable domain (remainder filled in from reference TRBV19 and TRBJ2-2): DGGITQSPKYLFRKEGQNVTLSCEQNLNHDAMYWYRQDPGQGLRLIYYSQIVNDFQKGDIAEGYSVSREKKESFPLTVTSAQKNPTAFYLCASSRDREFGGELFFGEGSRLTVL.

This chain uses TRBV9 with TRBJ2-3; D possibly corresponds to TRBD2 (5 bases). V lost 1 base and J lost 4, with 10 bases in between. The CDR3 consists of 14 residues. The germline CDR1 and CDR2 sequences are SGDLS and YYNGEE. The CDR3 reads CASSVISGADTQYF. In DNA form, the CDR3 reads TGTGCCAGCAGCGTAATAAGCGGCGCAGATACGCAGTATTTT.

This clone occurred once. The rearrangement links TRBV30 to TRBJ1-6; D is unresolved. Germline CDR1 reads GTSNPN; CDR2 reads SVGIG (reference sequence). The CDR3 is made up of 14 amino acids. V lost 0 bases and J lost 7, with 10 bases in between. CDR3 loop: CAWSVGAANSPLHF. The CDR3 nucleotides read TGTGCCTGGAGTGTAGGAGCGGCGAATTCACCCCTCCACTTT.

The genes are TRBV5-6 and TRBJ1-6, with D maybe TRBD1 (6 bases). Germline lookup yields CDR1 SGHDT and CDR2 YYEEEE. This CDR3 is built from 15 residues. V was trimmed by 0 bases and J by 4 bases, leaving 8 bases between them. CDR3 protein: CASSLGDKYNSPLHF. CDR3 nucleotide sequence: TGTGCCAGCAGCTTGGGGGACAAATATAATTCACCCCTCCACTTT.

This chain uses TRBV7-8 with TRBJ1-5; possibly TRBD1 for D (5 bases). This CDR3 has 15 residues. Germline assignment: CDR1 SGHVS and CDR2 FQNEAQ. V was trimmed by 1 base and J by 0 bases, leaving 7 bases between them. CDR3 region: CASSLEGISNQPQHF. As DNA, the CDR3 is TGTGCCAGCAGCTTAGAGGGGATTAGCAATCAGCCCCAGCATTTT. The variable domain in full, completed from reference TRBV7-8 and TRBJ1-5, reads GAGVSQSPRYKVAKRGQDVALRCDPISGHVSLFWYQQALGQGPEFLTYFQNEAQLDKSGLPSDRFFAERPEGSVSTLKIQRTQQEDSAVYLCASSLEGISNQPQHFGDGTRLSIL.

The chain carries TRBV5-1 and TRBJ2-7; D ambiguous. Germline CDR1 and CDR2: SGHRS and YFSETQ. The CDR3 loop spans 14 amino acids. The germline V and J ends were trimmed by 0 bases and 1 base, with 8 bases remaining between them. Here the CDR3 reads CASSLEDQSYEQYF. The CDR3 nucleotides are TGCGCCAGCAGCTTGGAAGACCAATCCTACGAGCAGTACTTC.

The chain combines TRBV3-1 (or the pseudogene TRBV3-2) with TRBJ2-3; 13 bases map to TRBD2. The CDR3 length is 17 residues. Unmatched junction bases numbered 11, after V lost 5 bases and J lost 6 bases. Germline V lookup: CDR1 LGHDT, CDR2 YNNKEL (reference sequence). For the CDR3, the DNA is TGTGCCAGCAGCTTACCAATGACTAGCGGGAGGACCGATACGCAGTATTTT. Encoded protein: CASSLPMTSGRTDTQYF.

The gene calls are TRBV19 and TRBJ2-5; TRBD1 agrees at 9 bases. Unmatched junction bases numbered 12, after V lost 5 bases and J lost 5 bases. Germline CDR1 and CDR2: LNHDA and SQIVND (reference sequence). The CDR3 sequence is 16 residues long. CDR3 residues: CASSPHLGTGRETQYF. Here the CDR3 DNA reads TGTGCCAGTAGTCCCCATCTAGGGACAGGGCGGGAGACCCAGTACTTC.

The chain uses TRBV27 and TRBJ2-3, with 9 nucleotides matching TRBD1. Per germline, CDR1 MNHEY and CDR2 SMNVEV (reference sequence). The CDR3 sequence is 14 residues long. The V segment lost 5 bases and the J segment 2 bases; nucleotides outside the gene matches: 2. The DNA of the CDR3 is TGTGCCAGCAGTCGGACAGGGGACACAGATACGCAGTATTTT. This translates into CASSRTGDTDTQYF.

This clone has just one count. The chain joins TRBV12-3 or TRBV12-4 to TRBJ1-1, with a weak D call TRBD1 (5 bases). CDR3 size: 11 residues. Trimming cost V 8 bases and J 11 bases, with 15 bases left between them. The CDR3 nucleotides read TGTGCCAGCGGGGTCGCCCGGGGGGCTTTCTTT. Its translation is CASGVARGAFF.

The chain uses TRBV6-6 and TRBJ2-1, with D unresolved. CDR3 length: 16 amino acids. Germline V lookup: CDR1 MNHNY, CDR2 SVGAGI (reference sequence). Trimming cost V 7 bases and J 2 bases, with 18 bases left between them. CDR3 in DNA: TGTGCCAGCACCCAACCCAGCTCTGGGCCCTACAATGAGCAGTTCTTC. Its protein product is CASTQPSSGPYNEQFF.

This clone was recorded a few times. The rearrangement links TRBV28 to TRBJ2-1, with 12 bases aligning to TRBD2. The CDR3 has 17 residues. The junction had 7 bases not matched to a gene; V was cut back by 3 bases and J by 4 bases. The germline gives CDR1 MDHEN, CDR2 SYDVKM. CDR3 sequence (DNA): TGTGCCAGCAGTTTCCGCGGACTAGCGGGAAGGTACAATGAGCAGTTCTTC. Its protein product is CASSFRGLAGRYNEQFF.

This chain uses TRBV18 with TRBJ2-5; D call uncertain. Germline CDR1 reads KGHSH; CDR2 reads LQKENI. V was clipped by 1 base and J by 1 base, with 28 bases between them. CDR3 length: 21 residues. CDR3 DNA: TGTGCCAGCTCACCACTTAGTTTATTTGCGTCGGTAGTAGCAGCCCAAGAGACCCAGTACTTC. Translation: CASSPLSLFASVVAAQETQYF. Complete variable domain (other parts from reference TRBV18 and TRBJ2-5): NAGVMQNPRHLVRRRGQEARLRCSPMKGHSHVYWYRQLPEEGLKFMVYLQKENIIDESGMPKERFSAEFPKEGPSILRIQQVVRGDSAAYFCASSPLSLFASVVAAQETQYFGPGTRLLVL.